A single sample gave rise to the 20 T cell receptor beta chains below, sequenced in a study of T cell responses to AZD1222 COVID-19 vaccine. The assay was immunoSEQ multiplex PCR, and TCRdb's table has in-frame clones only and misses some. The table lists 100,000 to 150,000 clones, about 85% of them singletons, with about 4.2% in the top ten. Sequencing used peripheral blood, obtained on day 0 of AZD1222 vaccination. The source of these receptors is an adult in good health.

The rearrangement links TRBV5-6 to TRBJ2-1, with 12 bases identical to TRBD2. With V trimmed by 0 bases and J by 4 bases, 2 bases remained unmatched. The CDR3 spans 16 residues. Germline lookup yields CDR1 SGHDT and CDR2 YYEEEE. CDR3 sequence reads: CASSLGLAGEYNEQFF. CDR3 in DNA: TGTGCCAGCAGCTTGGGACTAGCGGGAGAGTACAATGAGCAGTTCTTC. The full variable domain, in which reference TRBV5-6 and TRBJ2-1 provide the parts outside the CDR3, is DAGVTQSPTHLIKTRGQQVTLRCSPKSGHDTVSWYQQALGQGPQFIFQYYEEEERQRGNFPDRFSGHQFPNYSSELNVNALLLGDSALYLCASSLGLAGEYNEQFFGPGTRLTVL.

This clone was picked up one time. V and J are TRBV5-1 and TRBJ2-2; TRBD2 aligns across 7 bases. V was clipped by 6 bases and J by 4 bases; unmatched bases: 18. The CDR3 sequence is 18 residues long. The germline CDR1 and CDR2 sequences are SGHRS and YFSETQ. This CDR3 is CASKIGSLAVQTTGELFF. CDR3 in DNA: TGCGCCAGCAAAATAGGGTCCCTAGCGGTACAAACCACCGGGGAGCTGTTTTTT.

This clone was seen more than once but under ten times. The V gene is TRBV5-4, the J gene TRBJ2-7; the D is unclear. This CDR3 is 13 amino acids long. V gave up 2 bases and J gave up 2 bases, with 8 bases separating them. From germline, CDR1 is SGHNT and CDR2 YYREEE (reference sequence). In DNA, the CDR3 is TGTGCCAGCAGCTTAGGCGGAACCTACGAGCAGTACTTC. This gives the protein CASSLGGTYEQYF.

The CDR3 here is CASSERRGHTEAFF. The CDR3 nucleotides read TGTGCCAGCAGTGAACGGCGGGGGCACACTGAAGCTTTCTTT. The V gene is TRBV25-1, the J gene TRBJ1-1; a possible D gene is TRBD1 (6 bases). Germline-derived CDR1 and CDR2 are MGHDK and SYGVNS. V was trimmed by 2 bases and J by 3 bases, leaving 10 bases between them. The CDR3 is 14 residues long.

The rearrangement uses TRBV28 and TRBJ2-5, with TRBD1 as a possible D gene (7 bases). CDR3 length: 14 residues. The V end lost 6 bases, the J end lost 5 bases, and 16 bases lay between the germline ends. Germline CDR1 and CDR2: MDHEN and SYDVKM. In DNA, the CDR3 is TGTGCCAGCAGGGAGCAGGGGGGCATGGAGACCCAGTACTTC. This sequence encodes CASREQGGMETQYF.

The J gene is TRBJ2-5, the V gene TRBV11-2; possibly TRBD2 for D (6 bases). The CDR3 has 13 residues. Trimming removed 6 bases from V and 0 bases from J, with 8 bases in between. CDR1 SGHAT and CDR2 FQNNGV come from the germline V gene. CDR3 region: CASSSGDQETQYF. The CDR3 bases are TGTGCCAGCAGTTCGGGAGACCAAGAGACCCAGTACTTC.

This clone appeared a single time. The chain employs TRBV3-1 (or the pseudogene TRBV3-2) and TRBJ2-4; D perhaps matches TRBD2 (5 bases). V was pared by 2 bases and J by 6 bases, with 23 bases between. CDR3 size: 18 residues. CDR1 is LGHDT and CDR2 is YNNKEL in the germline V gene (reference sequence). The CDR3 spells CASSQSLGPDPRGNIQYF. DNA of the CDR3: TGTGCCAGCAGCCAATCCCTTGGGCCGGATCCTCGGGGAAACATTCAGTACTTC.

The chain is built from TRBV30 and TRBJ1-2; the D gene is possibly TRBD1 (6 bases). Per germline, CDR1 GTSNPN and CDR2 SVGIG (reference sequence). This CDR3 is built from 14 residues. V was trimmed by 5 bases and J by 4 bases, leaving 17 bases between them. The CDR3 protein is CAWAGGQRSYGYTF. The CDR3 DNA follows: TGTGCCTGGGCGGGCGGACAGCGATCCTATGGCTACACCTTC.

The chain carries TRBV2 and TRBJ1-1, with D unclear. V lost 3 bases to trimming and J lost 3 bases, with 11 bases between them. The CDR3 has 14 amino acids. Germline V gene data show CDR1 as SNHLY and CDR2 as FYNNEI. The CDR3 spells CASSDSAADTEAFF. Written as DNA, the CDR3 is TGTGCCAGCAGTGACTCGGCGGCGGACACTGAAGCTTTCTTT.

The sample holds a few counts of this clone. This sequence joins TRBV11-2 and TRBJ1-1; no definite D call. Germline V gene lookup returns CDR1 SGHAT and CDR2 FQNNGV. The V end was cut by 5 bases, the J end by 0 bases, with 19 bases between. The CDR3 spans 17 residues. CDR3 sequence (DNA): TGTGCCAGCAGCCCATCTCGGACGAGGGTTATGAACACTGAAGCTTTCTTT. Its translation: CASSPSRTRVMNTEAFF.

The chain combines TRBV6-5 with TRBJ1-2, with 9 bases aligning to TRBD1. CDR1 MNHEY and CDR2 SVGAGI come from the germline V gene. J lost 4 bases, V lost 5 bases, and 2 bases had no gene match. The CDR3 loop spans 13 amino acids. This CDR3 is CASSRDRVYGYTF. The CDR3 DNA reads TGTGCCAGCAGTCGGGACAGGGTCTATGGCTACACCTTC.

J is TRBJ2-6 and V is TRBV9; D not certain. This CDR3 comprises 15 residues. Trimming stripped 0 bases from V and 0 bases from J, with 4 bases between. CDR1 and CDR2 from the germline V gene are SGDLS and YYNGEE. The CDR3 loop is CASSVVGSGANVLTF. The CDR3 DNA follows: TGTGCCAGCAGCGTAGTCGGCTCTGGGGCCAACGTCCTGACTTTC.

This clone was seen a single time. The chain recombines TRBV7-2 with TRBJ1-2; D is unresolved. Germline V gene sequence: CDR1 SGHTA, CDR2 FQGNSA. The CDR3 extends over 16 amino acids. V lost 1 base to trimming and J lost 4 bases, with 16 bases between them. The CDR3 sequence is CASSLGGAAVLYGYTF. As DNA, the CDR3 is TGTGCCAGCAGCTTAGGAGGAGCCGCCGTGCTCTATGGCTACACCTTC. Full variable domain (outside the CDR3, taken from reference TRBV7-2 and TRBJ1-2): GAGVSQSPSNKVTEKGKDVELRCDPISGHTALYWYRQSLGQGLEFLIYFQGNSAPDKSGLPSDRFSAERTGGSVSTLTIQRTQQEDSAVYLCASSLGGAAVLYGYTFGSGTRLTVV.

Worth noting for this clone: The sample carries other DNA sequences with the same CDR3. The chain combines TRBV28 with TRBJ2-7, with TRBD1 as a possible D gene (5 bases). CDR3 length: 12 residues. V lost 6 bases and J lost 4, with 10 bases in between. CDR1 and CDR2 from the germline V gene are MDHEN and SYDVKM. The CDR3 nucleotides are TGTGCCAGCAGCCTCAGGGCGTACGAGCAGTACTTC. As protein: CASSLRAYEQYF.

The CDR3 reads CASSMSRRGEKLFF. DNA of the CDR3: TGTGCCAGTAGTATGAGTCGGAGGGGTGAAAAACTGTTTTTT. The chain employs TRBV19 and TRBJ1-4, with a possible D match to TRBD1 (5 bases). V lost 3 bases, J lost 7 bases, and 12 bases lay in between. The CDR3 consists of 14 residues. The germline CDR1 and CDR2 sequences are LNHDA and SQIVND (reference sequence).

In this sample, this clone turned up once. The chain links TRBV27 to TRBJ2-1; D might be TRBD2 (6 bases). Between the trimmed V and J ends, which lost 3 bases and 5 bases, there was a span of 17 bases. Germline V gene lookup returns CDR1 MNHEY and CDR2 SMNVEV (reference sequence). The CDR3 spans 16 residues. Here the CDR3 reads CASSFVDSGADNEQFF. The CDR3 bases are TGTGCCAGCAGTTTTGTCGATAGCGGAGCCGACAATGAGCAGTTCTTC.

The chain is built from TRBV11-2 and TRBJ1-1; tentative D call: TRBD1 (5 bases). CDR1 SGHAT and CDR2 FQNNGV come from the germline V gene. This CDR3 has 13 amino acids. V lost 3 bases and J lost 4, with 9 bases in between. CDR3 in amino acids: CASSFRQGTEAFF. The CDR3, as DNA: TGTGCCAGCAGCTTTCGTCAGGGCACTGAAGCTTTCTTT. Filled out from reference TRBV11-2 and TRBJ1-1, the complete variable domain reads EAGVAQSPRYKIIEKRQSVAFWCNPISGHATLYWYQQILGQGPKLLIQFQNNGVVDDSQLPKDRFSAERLKGVDSTLKIQPAKLEDSAVYLCASSFRQGTEAFFGQGTRLTVV.

The rearrangement uses TRBV5-1 and TRBJ2-1; D unresolved. V lost 6 bases to trimming and J lost 7 bases, with 14 bases between them. The germline V gene encodes CDR1 SGHRS and CDR2 YFSETQ. The CDR3 contains 13 residues. The CDR3 spells CASTMAGRNEQFF. CDR3 in DNA: TGCGCCAGCACCATGGCAGGTAGGAATGAGCAGTTCTTC.

This clone was seen more than once but under ten times. The CDR3 reads CASSLTGTSGANVLTF. CDR3 in DNA: TGCGCCAGCAGCTTGACCGGGACCTCTGGGGCCAACGTCCTGACTTTC. The rearrangement links TRBV5-1 to TRBJ2-6, with D perhaps TRBD1 or TRBD2 (5 bases each). V lost 1 base, J lost 0 bases, and 8 bases lay in between. Germline CDR1 reads SGHRS; CDR2 reads YFSETQ. This CDR3 has 16 residues.

The V and J genes are TRBV27 and TRBJ1-5; weak D call: TRBD1 (5 bases). Germline-derived CDR1 and CDR2 are MNHEY and SMNVEV (reference sequence). The CDR3 sequence is 15 residues long. Trimming took off 2 bases at V and 3 bases at J, with 11 bases between the two ends. The CDR3 loop reads CASSLGGRSNQPQHF. CDR3 sequence (DNA): TGTGCCAGCAGTTTAGGGGGACGTTCCAATCAGCCCCAGCATTTT.